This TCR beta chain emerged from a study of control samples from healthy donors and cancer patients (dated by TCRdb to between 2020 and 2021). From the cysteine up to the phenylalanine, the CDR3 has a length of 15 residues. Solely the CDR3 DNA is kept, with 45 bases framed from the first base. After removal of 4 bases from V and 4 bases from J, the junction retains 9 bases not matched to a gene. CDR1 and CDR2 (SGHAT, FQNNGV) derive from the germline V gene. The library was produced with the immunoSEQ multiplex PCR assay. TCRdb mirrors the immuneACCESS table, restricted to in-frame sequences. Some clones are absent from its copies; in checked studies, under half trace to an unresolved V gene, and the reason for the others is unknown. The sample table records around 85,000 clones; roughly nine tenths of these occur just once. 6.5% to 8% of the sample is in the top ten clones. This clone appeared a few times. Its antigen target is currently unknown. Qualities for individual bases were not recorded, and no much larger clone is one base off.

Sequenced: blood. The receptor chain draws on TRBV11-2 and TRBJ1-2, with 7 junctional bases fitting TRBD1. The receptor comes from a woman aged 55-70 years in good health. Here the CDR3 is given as CASSSGTESSYGYTF. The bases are TGTGCCAGCAGCTCTGGGACAGAAAGTAGCTATGGCTACACCTTC.